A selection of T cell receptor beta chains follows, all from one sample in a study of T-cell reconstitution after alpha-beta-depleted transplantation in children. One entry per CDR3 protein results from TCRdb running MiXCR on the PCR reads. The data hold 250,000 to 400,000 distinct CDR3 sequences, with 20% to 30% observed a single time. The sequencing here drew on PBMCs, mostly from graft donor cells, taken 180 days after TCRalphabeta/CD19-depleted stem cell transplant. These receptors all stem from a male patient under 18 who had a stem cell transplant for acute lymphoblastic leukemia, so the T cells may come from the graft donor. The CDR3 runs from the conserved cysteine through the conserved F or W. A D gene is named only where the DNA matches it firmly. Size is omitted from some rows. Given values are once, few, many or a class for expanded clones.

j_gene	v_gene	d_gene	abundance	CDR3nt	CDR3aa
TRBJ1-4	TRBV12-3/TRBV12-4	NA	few	TGTGCCAGCAGTCCGTACAGCGGACTTAATGAAAAACTGTTTTTT	CASSPYSGLNEKLFF
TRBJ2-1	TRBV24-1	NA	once	TGTGCCACCAGTGATTTCGGGGCTAGCTCCTACAATGAGCAGTTCTTC	CATSDFGASSYNEQFF
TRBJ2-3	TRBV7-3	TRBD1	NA	TGTGCCAGCTCGCACGGACAGGGGGCAACAGATACGCAGTATTTT	CASSHGQGATDTQYF
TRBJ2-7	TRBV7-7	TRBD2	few	TGTGCCAGCAGCCCCGGGACTAGGAGCTACGAGCAGTACTTC	CASSPGTRSYEQYF
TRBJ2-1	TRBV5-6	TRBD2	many	TGTGCCAGCAGCTTGAGCCTACTAGCGGCCACCTACAATGAGCAGTTCTTC	CASSLSLLAATYNEQFF
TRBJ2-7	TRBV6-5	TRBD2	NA	TGTGCCAGCAGTTACTCGACGGGGGGTCAGTACTTC	CASSYSTGGQYF
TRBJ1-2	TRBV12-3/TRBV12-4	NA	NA	TGTGCCAGCAGTTTTGGGGGGCGGGGCTATGGCTACACCTTC	CASSFGGRGYGYTF
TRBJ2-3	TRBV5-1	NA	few	TGCGCCAGCAGCTCTCTCGTAATGGGAGATACGCAGTATTTT	CASSSLVMGDTQYF
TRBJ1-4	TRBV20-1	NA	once	TGCAGTGCTAGGGTTCCTGGGGGGAATGAAAAACTGTTTTTT	CSARVPGGNEKLFF
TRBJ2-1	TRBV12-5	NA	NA	TGTGCTAGTGCCTTCCGGGACAATGAGCAGTTCTTC	CASAFRDNEQFF
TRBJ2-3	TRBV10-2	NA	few	TGCGCCAGCAGAGGTGGGATAGCGGGCACAGATACGCAGTATTTT	CASRGGIAGTDTQYF
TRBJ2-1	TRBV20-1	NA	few	TGCAGTGCTAGCATCCACAACGATGAGCAGTTCTTC	CSASIHNDEQFF
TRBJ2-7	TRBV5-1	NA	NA	TGCGCCAGCAGCTTGGAACACGGATACGAGCAGTACTTC	CASSLEHGYEQYF
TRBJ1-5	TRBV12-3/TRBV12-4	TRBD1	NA	TGTGCCAGCAGTTTGTTGGGACAGGGACGGCAGCCCCAGCATTTT	CASSLLGQGRQPQHF
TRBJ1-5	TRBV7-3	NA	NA	TGTGCCAGCAGCTTGACCACAGGGACGCCCCAGCATTTT	CASSLTTGTPQHF
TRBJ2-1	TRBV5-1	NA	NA	TGCGCCAGCAGCTTGGCCCAACAGACCTACAATGAGCAGTTCTTC	CASSLAQQTYNEQFF
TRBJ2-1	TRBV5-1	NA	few	TGCGCCAGCAGCTTGGAGCCGGAGTACAATGAGCAGTTCTTC	CASSLEPEYNEQFF
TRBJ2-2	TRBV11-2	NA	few	TGTGCCAGCAGCTTTGAGCTCAACACCGGGGAGCTGTTTTTT	CASSFELNTGELFF
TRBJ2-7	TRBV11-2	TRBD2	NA	TGTGCCAGCAGCCCTAGCCCGTGGACTAGCCGGAATTTCTACGAGCAGTACTTC	CASSPSPWTSRNFYEQYF
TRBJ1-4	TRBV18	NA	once	TGTGCCAGCTCAAATACCTTTATAAGCGGCGAGGAACTGTTTTTT	CASSNTFISGEELFF
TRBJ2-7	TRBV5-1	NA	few	TGCGCCAGCAGCTCAACAGGGTTCCACGAGCAGTACTTC	CASSSTGFHEQYF
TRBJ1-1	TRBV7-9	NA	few	TGTGCCAGCAGCTTATCGCCGGGTTGGAACACTGAAGCTTTCTTT	CASSLSPGWNTEAFF
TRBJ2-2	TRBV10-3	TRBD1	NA	TGTGCCATCAGTGACCCGGGACAGGGGCCGAACACCGGGGAGCTGTTTTTT	CAISDPGQGPNTGELFF
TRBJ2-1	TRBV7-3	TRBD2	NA	TGTGCCAGCAGCTTAATTAGCGCTAGCGGGAGAACTGAGCGGTTCTTC	CASSLISASGRTERFF
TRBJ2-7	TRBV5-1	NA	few	TGCGCCAGCAGCTTGAAACGATCCGGGCGGGACTACGAGCAGTACTTC	CASSLKRSGRDYEQYF
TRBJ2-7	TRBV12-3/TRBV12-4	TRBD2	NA	TGTGCCAGCAGTTTAGGGGGACTAGCGCACTCCTACGAGCAGTACTTC	CASSLGGLAHSYEQYF
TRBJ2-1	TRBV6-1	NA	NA	TGTGCCAGCAGTGAATTCAATTCCCCGGGGAAGGGGAATGAGCAGTTCTTC	CASSEFNSPGKGNEQFF
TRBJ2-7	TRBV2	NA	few	TGTGCCAACGGCGGGACCCCGGACTACGAGCAGTACTTC	CANGGTPDYEQYF
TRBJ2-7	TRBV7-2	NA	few	TGTGCCAGCGAACTAGAAGCTCGCTTTTACGAGCAGTACTTC	CASELEARFYEQYF
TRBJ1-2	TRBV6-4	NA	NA	TGTGCCAGCAGTGTGTCTGAATGGGCTTATGGCTACACCTTC	CASSVSEWAYGYTF
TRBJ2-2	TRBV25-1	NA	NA	TGTGCCAGCAGTGTAGAGGGTTATGCCGGGGAGCTGTTTTTT	CASSVEGYAGELFF
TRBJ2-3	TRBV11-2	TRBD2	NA	TGTGCCAGCAGCTGGAAAACCCGGCCCCCCGGAGGCGGGAGGGCCCCAGATACGCAGTATTTT	CASSWKTRPPGGGRAPDTQYF
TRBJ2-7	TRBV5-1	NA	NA	TGCGCCAGCAGCTTGGCGGTGAAAGCCGAGCAGTACTTC	CASSLAVKAEQYF
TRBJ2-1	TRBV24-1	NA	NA	TGTGCCACCAGTGAGGGTCGGACAGCTTCCTACAATGAGCAGTTCTTC	CATSEGRTASYNEQFF
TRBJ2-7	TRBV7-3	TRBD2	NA	TGTGCCAGCAGCTTCGGACTAGCGGGAGTAGGGGAGCAGTACTTC	CASSFGLAGVGEQYF
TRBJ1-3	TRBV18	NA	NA	TGTGCCAGCTCACAAGGGTACGGAAACACCATATATTTT	CASSQGYGNTIYF
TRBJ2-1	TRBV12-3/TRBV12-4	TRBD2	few	TGTGCCAGCAGTCCCGTTAATGCGGGAGGGCCGGGTGAGCAGTTCTTC	CASSPVNAGGPGEQFF
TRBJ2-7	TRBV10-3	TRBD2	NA	TGTGCCATCAAGCAGCGGGAGGACTCTTACGAGCAGTACTTC	CAIKQREDSYEQYF
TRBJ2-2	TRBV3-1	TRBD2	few	TGTGCCAGCAGCCACTGGTCACTAGCGGGAATTTTACTCGGGGAGCTGTTTTTT	CASSHWSLAGILLGELFF
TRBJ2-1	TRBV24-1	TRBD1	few	TGTGCCACCAGTGACCGGGGACAGGGGGACACCTACAATGAGCAGTTCTTC	CATSDRGQGDTYNEQFF
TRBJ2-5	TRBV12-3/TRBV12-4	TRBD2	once	TGTGCCAGCAGTTCGAGCGGGAGAGGGGTCCAAGAGACCCAGTACTTC	CASSSSGRGVQETQYF
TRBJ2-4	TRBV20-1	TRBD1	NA	TGCAGTGCTAGAGATCGATGGACAGGTGGAAACATTCAGTACTTC	CSARDRWTGGNIQYF
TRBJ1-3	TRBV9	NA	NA	TGTGCCAGCAGCGTGGACTGGGGGACTTCTGGAAACACCATATATTTT	CASSVDWGTSGNTIYF
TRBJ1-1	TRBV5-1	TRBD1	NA	TGCGCCAGCAGTTCCCTACAGGGAGGGGGCGCTGAAGCTTTCTTT	CASSSLQGGGAEAFF
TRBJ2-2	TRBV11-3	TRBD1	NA	TGTGCCAGCAGCTTATGGCGGACAGGGGGTGCCGGGGAGCTGTTTTTT	CASSLWRTGGAGELFF
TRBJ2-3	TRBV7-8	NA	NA	TGTGCCAGCAGCCGTACTAATATAAAGCAAACAGATACGCAGTATTTT	CASSRTNIKQTDTQYF
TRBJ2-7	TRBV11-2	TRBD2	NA	TGTGCCAGCAGACAAGCGGGGGAGCAGTACTTC	CASRQAGEQYF
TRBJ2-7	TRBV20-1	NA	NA	TGCAGTAAAGGAGGGAATTTGTCCAACTACGAGCAGTACTTC	CSKGGNLSNYEQYF
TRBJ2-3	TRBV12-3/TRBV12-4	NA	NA	TGTGCCAGCAGTCCCCCCATCCTTCCATTGGGAGATACGCAGTATTTT	CASSPPILPLGDTQYF
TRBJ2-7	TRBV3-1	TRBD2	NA	TGTGCCAGCAGCCAACGGGGACTAGCCCAAAACGAGCAGTACTTC	CASSQRGLAQNEQYF
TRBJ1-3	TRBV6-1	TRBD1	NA	TGTGCCAGCGTATGGACAGGGACTGTTCGAAACACCATATATTTT	CASVWTGTVRNTIYF
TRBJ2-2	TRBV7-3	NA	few	TGTGCCAGCAGCCCAACAAACACCGGGGAGCTGTTTTTT	CASSPTNTGELFF